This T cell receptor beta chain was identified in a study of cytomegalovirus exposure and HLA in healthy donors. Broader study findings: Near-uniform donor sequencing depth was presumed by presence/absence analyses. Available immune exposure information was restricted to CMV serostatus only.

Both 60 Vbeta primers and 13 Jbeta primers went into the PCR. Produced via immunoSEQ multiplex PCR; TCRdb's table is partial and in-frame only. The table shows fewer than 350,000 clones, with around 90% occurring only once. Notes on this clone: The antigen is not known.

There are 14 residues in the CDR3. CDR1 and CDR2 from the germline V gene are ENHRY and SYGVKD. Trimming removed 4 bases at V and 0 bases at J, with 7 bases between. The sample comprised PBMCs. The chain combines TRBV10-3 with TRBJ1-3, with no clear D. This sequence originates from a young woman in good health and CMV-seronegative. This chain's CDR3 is CAISGALSGNTIYF. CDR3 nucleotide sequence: TGTGCCATCAGTGGGGCACTCTCTGGAAACACCATATATTTT.